This T cell receptor (beta chain) was obtained from a study of blood T cell repertoires in COVID-19. Study context: COVID-19 samples collected from the United States, Italy and Spain covered acute and convalescent phases. Sources were T cells, B-cell-depleted T cells, or PBMCs; the material itself was cDNA or gDNA.

In the original workflow: Amplifying reference gene primers gave estimates of nucleated cell counts. The method was immunoSEQ multiplex PCR; TCRdb's version includes in-frame clones alone and lacks a portion of them. V and J calls and clone size come straight from that table; D and trimming were deduced from the DNA. This sample carries around 230,000 clones, approximately 90% of them seen once, and the ten largest clones take roughly 2.4%. Germline V lookup: CDR1 WSHSY, CDR2 SAAADI. There are 14 residues in the CDR3. V shed 7 bases and J shed 9 bases, with 16 bases lying between them. Participant ages covered 18 to 89 years across around 22 US areas.

The chain joins TRBV10-2 to TRBJ1-6; a possible D gene is TRBD1 (5 bases). The sequenced sample consisted of PBMCs or T cells enriched from blood (not recorded which). The receptor was derived from a woman in her thirties or forties with acute COVID-19. The CDR3 sequence is CASTVGASGSPLHF. In DNA form, the CDR3 reads TGCGCCAGCACAGTAGGGGCTAGTGGTTCACCCCTCCACTTT.